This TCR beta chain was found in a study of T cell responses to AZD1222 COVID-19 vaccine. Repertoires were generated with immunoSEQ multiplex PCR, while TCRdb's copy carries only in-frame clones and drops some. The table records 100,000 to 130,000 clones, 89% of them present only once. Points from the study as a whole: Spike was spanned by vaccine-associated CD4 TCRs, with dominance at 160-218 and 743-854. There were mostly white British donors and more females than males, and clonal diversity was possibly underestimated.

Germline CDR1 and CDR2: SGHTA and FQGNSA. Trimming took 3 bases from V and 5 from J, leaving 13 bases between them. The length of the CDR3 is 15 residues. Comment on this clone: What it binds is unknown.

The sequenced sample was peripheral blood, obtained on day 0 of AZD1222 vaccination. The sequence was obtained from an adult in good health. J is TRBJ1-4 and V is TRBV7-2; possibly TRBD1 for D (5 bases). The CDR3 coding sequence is TGTGCCAGCAGCTTGCCGGAGGGACGAAATGAAAAACTGTTTTTT. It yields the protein CASSLPEGRNEKLFF.